The next 18 T cell receptor beta chains were all read from a single sample in a study of vaccination and CD4 T cells after COVID-19. Once obtained from cultured CD4+ T cells, the DNA was sequenced using the Oncomine TCR Beta short-read assay. One entry per CDR3 protein results from TCRdb running MiXCR on the PCR reads. The repertoire has about 15,000 distinct CDR3 sequences, 73% of them found once; the top ten carry about 5%. Treatment in this sample: roughly ten-day PBMC culture with coronavirus spike peptide pools or control peptides (ViraFEST assay). For these TCRs, the target antigens are not known. Material for sequencing was CD4+ T cells from blood, cultured in vitro. The receptors stem from a human donor who had recovered from COVID-19.

The rearrangement joins TRBV7-2 to TRBJ2-5, with TRBD2 matching over 7 bases. Germline V gene lookup returns CDR1 SGHTA and CDR2 FQGNSA. The CDR3 has 15 residues. Unmatched junction bases numbered 8, after V lost 5 bases and J lost 2 bases. CDR3 nucleotides: TGTGCCAGCAGCCGAAATCTAGCGGCGCAAGAGACCCAGTACTTC. Amino acids: CASSRNLAAQETQYF. Complete variable domain (other parts from reference TRBV7-2 and TRBJ2-5): GAGVSQSPSNKVTEKGKDVELRCDPISGHTALYWYRQSLGQGLEFLIYFQGNSAPDKSGLPSDRFSAERTGGSVSTLTIQRTQQEDSAVYLCASSRNLAAQETQYFGPGTRLLVL.

The chain employs TRBV20-1 and TRBJ1-5, with a possible D match to TRBD1 (5 bases). The ends were cut back, 6 bases at V and 4 bases at J, with 10 bases in the middle. In germline, CDR1 is DFQATT, CDR2 SNEGSKA (reference sequence). The CDR3 is made up of 12 amino acids. The CDR3 protein is CSARDGNQPQHF. The CDR3 DNA reads TGCAGTGCAAGGGACGGGAATCAGCCCCAGCATTTT.

The chain is built from TRBV12-3 or TRBV12-4 and TRBJ2-2, with TRBD2 as a possible D gene (6 bases). V gave up 1 base and J gave up 4 bases, with 13 bases separating them. The length of the CDR3 is 16 residues. The CDR3 DNA sequence: TGTGCCAGCAGTTTAGAGTTGGGACTCGGCACCGGGGAGCTGTTTTTT. Translated: CASSLELGLGTGELFF.

The chain carries TRBV28 and TRBJ1-6; TRBD1 might be the D (5 bases). Germline V CDR1 and CDR2: MDHEN, SYDVKM. The CDR3 has 17 residues. V was trimmed by 7 bases and J by 3 bases, leaving 19 bases between them. CDR3 DNA: TGTGCCAGCAAGACTTTTAGACGAGGGGACTATAATTCACCCCTCCACTTT. Its protein is CASKTFRRGDYNSPLHF.

This clonotype was seen only a few times. The rearrangement uses TRBV20-1 and TRBJ1-5; no clear D. V shed 0 bases and J shed 0 bases, with 12 bases lying between them. This CDR3 region has 16 residues. Germline V lookup: CDR1 DFQATT, CDR2 SNEGSKA (reference sequence). The CDR3 region is CSARDWWRDSNQPQHF. DNA for the CDR3: TGCAGTGCTAGAGATTGGTGGCGGGATAGCAATCAGCCCCAGCATTTT.

V gene TRBV6-5 combines with J gene TRBJ1-2, with 9 bases fitting TRBD1. The CDR3 spans 14 residues. Germline values: CDR1 MNHEY, CDR2 SVGAGI. V trimming: 2 bases; J trimming: 8 bases; junction bases outside the gene matches: 6. CDR3 DNA sequence: TGTGCCAGCAGTTACCCGGGACAGGGAGGAGGCTACACCTTC. Translating gives CASSYPGQGGGYTF.

The rearrangement links TRBV6-2 or TRBV6-3 to TRBJ1-5; D unresolved. This CDR3 contains 13 residues. Deletions cut 7 bases from V and 3 bases from J, with 10 bases between. Germline-derived CDR1 and CDR2 are MNHEY and SVGEGT. The chain's CDR3 is CASNRDYNQPQHF. In nucleotides, the CDR3 is TGTGCCAGCAATAGAGATTACAATCAGCCCCAGCATTTT.

CDR3 bases: TGTGCCAGCAGGGACGGGAGGGTCTCCTACGAGCAGTACTTC. Translated: CASRDGRVSYEQYF. The chain recombines TRBV11-2 with TRBJ2-7; 8 positions agree with TRBD2. The V gene end was trimmed by 6 bases and the J gene end by 0 bases; junction bases not matched to a gene: 4. Germline CDR1 SGHAT, CDR2 FQNNGV. The CDR3 has 14 amino acids.

The V and J genes are TRBV18 and TRBJ2-7; 7 bases are a match to TRBD2. Germline V gene sequence: CDR1 KGHSH, CDR2 LQKENI. CDR3 length: 15 amino acids. Trimming removed 1 base from V and 7 bases from J; junction bases left unmatched: 10. The DNA of the CDR3 is TGTGCCAGCTCACCACAACAGGACGCGGGACTAGAGCAGTACTTC. Translating gives CASSPQQDAGLEQYF.

This clonotype was seen once. The chain links TRBV29-1 to TRBJ1-2, with D uncertain. V was shortened by 5 bases and J by 2 bases, with 6 bases between the two germline ends. Per germline, CDR1 SQVTM and CDR2 ANQGSEA. The CDR3 extends over 11 amino acids. The CDR3 bases are TGCAGCGTTAATCCGAACTATGGCTACACCTTC. It codes for CSVNPNYGYTF.

The chain couples TRBV9 to TRBJ1-2; D gene uncertain. The CDR3 is made up of 13 amino acids. The ends were cut back, 4 bases at V and 6 bases at J, with 13 bases in the middle. The germline V gene encodes CDR1 SGDLS and CDR2 YYNGEE. The CDR3 sequence is CASSPGIDNGYTF. The CDR3 region has the DNA TGTGCCAGCAGCCCCGGGATAGATAATGGCTACACCTTC.

The V and J genes are TRBV7-6 and TRBJ2-5, with D hard to call. This CDR3 spans 16 amino acids. The germline gives CDR1 SGHVS, CDR2 FNYEAQ. Deletions cut 2 bases from V and 1 base from J, with 14 bases between. CDR3 DNA: TGTGCCAGCAGCTTATGGACGGCCGGCCCCCAAGAGACCCAGTACTTC. The encoded protein is CASSLWTAGPQETQYF.

V usage is TRBV12-3 or TRBV12-4 and J usage is TRBJ1-1; no reliable D call. CDR3 length: 13 amino acids. V was pared by 5 bases and J by 0 bases, with 7 bases between. CDR3 DNA sequence: TGTGCCAGCAGTCTTCGGGTGAACACTGAAGCTTTCTTT. This gives the protein CASSLRVNTEAFF.

The gene calls are TRBV6-5 and TRBJ1-2, with TRBD1 identical over 7 bases. Germline CDR1 is MNHEY and CDR2 is SVGAGI. The CDR3 contains 14 residues. With 2 bases clipped from V and 7 bases from J, the junction kept 7 bases outside the gene matches. CDR3 DNA: TGTGCCAGCAGTTACGATGAGACAGGGAGTGGCTACACCTTC. The encoded protein is CASSYDETGSGYTF.

This clonotype has more than one count but fewer than ten. The chain carries TRBV30 and TRBJ1-5; D remains ambiguous. Deletions cut 1 base from V and 7 bases from J, with 17 bases between. The CDR3 loop spans 15 amino acids. Germline V gives CDR1 GTSNPN, CDR2 SVGIG (reference sequence). The CDR3 is CAWSEELLPGQPQHF. CDR3 bases: TGTGCCTGGAGTGAGGAGCTATTACCGGGGCAGCCCCAGCATTTT.

V gene TRBV20-1 combines with J gene TRBJ2-7, with 9 bases aligning to TRBD1. CDR3 size: 15 residues. Trimming cost V 2 bases and J 5 bases; bases outside gene matches: 10. CDR1 DFQATT and CDR2 SNEGSKA come from the germline V gene (reference sequence). The CDR3 here is CSARLPGTGNHEQYF. The CDR3 DNA follows: TGCAGTGCTAGACTCCCGGGGACAGGGAACCACGAGCAGTACTTC.

The gene calls are TRBV10-2 and TRBJ1-2; the D is unclear. The germline gives CDR1 WSHSY, CDR2 SAAADI. The CDR3 sequence is 16 residues long. Trimming stripped 3 bases from V and 8 bases from J, with 22 bases between. CDR3 sequence reads: CASSELRQGLFFGYTF. The CDR3 coding sequence is TGCGCCAGCAGTGAATTGAGACAAGGGTTATTTTTCGGCTACACCTTC.

This chain uses TRBV24-1 with TRBJ2-5, with 13 bases matching TRBD2. The CDR3 sequence is 17 residues long. The germline CDR1 and CDR2 sequences are KGHDR and SFDVKD. V was pared by 3 bases and J by 5 bases, with 8 bases of the junction left unmatched. CDR3 loop: CATSDGRLAGGRETQYF. The CDR3 DNA reads TGTGCCACCAGTGATGGTCGACTAGCGGGAGGTAGGGAGACCCAGTACTTC.